These 32 T cell receptor beta chains originate from one sample sequenced in a study of CD8+CD57+ T cells in acquired aplastic anemia. CD8+CD57+ cell expansion, shown by flow cytometry, had occurred in the patients selected for sequencing. Profiling of TCR beta VDJ combinations and CDR3 sequences used genomic DNA as template. TCRdb re-called the reads through MiXCR, storing one row per CDR3 protein. The data show approximately 250,000 distinct CDR3 sequences, approximately 80% seen once. Specimen: sorted CD4+, CD8+, or CD8+CD57+ T cells (not recorded which) from PBMCs. The source is a human donor with aplastic anemia.

The CDR3 DNA reads as TGTGCCAGCAGCGCGCGGACTAGCGGGGGGTACAATGAGCAGTTCTTC. Translating it yields CASSARTSGGYNEQFF. V and J are TRBV2 and TRBJ2-1; 14 nucleotides align to TRBD2. Losses at the gene ends were 6 bases for V and 4 bases for J; bases not matched to a gene: 5. This CDR3 comprises 16 residues. Per the germline V gene, CDR1 is SNHLY and CDR2 is FYNNEI.

Concerning this clonotype itself: At one end the junction does not follow the germline gene, possibly because of a read error. The rearrangement links TRBV19 to TRBJ1-1; D is uncertain. Germline CDR1 reads LNHDA; CDR2 reads SQIVND (reference sequence). The CDR3 is 15 amino acids. CDR3 DNA: TGTGCCAGTAGTATAGATAGCGGAGCCTACAATGAAGAGTTCTTC. This gives the protein CASSIDSGAYNEEFF.

This clonotype was counted only a few times. This chain connects TRBV19 to TRBJ2-7; 8 nucleotides line up with TRBD1. The V gene's germline CDR1 is LNHDA and CDR2 SQIVND (reference sequence). CDR3 size: 13 residues. V dropped 9 bases and J dropped 4; count of bases not matched to a gene: 8. For the CDR3, the DNA is TGTGCCAGCAGGCGGACAGGGAGGTACGAGCAGTACTTC. Its protein is CASRRTGRYEQYF.

The J gene is TRBJ1-2, the V gene TRBV7-2, with D possibly TRBD1 on 5 matching bases. The CDR3 is made up of 16 amino acids. The germline V and J ends were trimmed by 3 bases and 10 bases, with 24 bases remaining between them. Per germline, CDR1 SGHTA and CDR2 FQGNSA. In DNA form, the CDR3 reads TGTGCCAGCAGCTTGGGAGGGGACGAGTTACCCTTCCACTACACCTTC. As protein: CASSLGGDELPFHYTF.

Regarding this clonotype: The junction does not match germline at one end; this may be a read error. The gene calls are TRBV19 and TRBJ1-1; D not resolved. The CDR3 extends over 15 amino acids. Germline CDR1 and CDR2: LNHDA and SQIVND (reference sequence). The CDR3 region has the DNA TGTGCCAGTAGTATAGCTATCGGAGCCTACAATGAACATTTCTTC. Translation: CASSIAIGAYNEHFF. The entire variable domain, with the rest obtained from reference TRBV19 and TRBJ1-1, is as follows: DGGITQSPKYLFRKEGQNVTLSCEQNLNHDAMYWYRQDPGQGLRLIYYSQIVNDFQKGDIAEGYSVSREKKESFPLTVTSAQKNPTAFYLCASSIAIGAYNEHFFGQGTRLTVV.

The genes are TRBV7-9 and TRBJ1-2, with a possible D match to TRBD1 (6 bases). Per germline, CDR1 SEHNR and CDR2 FQNEAQ (reference sequence). The CDR3 is 15 amino acids. The V end was cut by 5 bases, the J end by 11 bases, with 24 bases between. The CDR3 region has the DNA TGTGCCAGCAGCGCACAGGGAACGAACACTGAAGCTTACACCTTC. It specifies CASSAQGTNTEAYTF.

The chain couples TRBV20-1 to TRBJ1-1, with 8 bases that match TRBD1. CDR3 length: 15 amino acids. Germline CDR1 and CDR2: DFQATT and SNEGSKA (reference sequence). J gave up 8 bases and V 1 base, and 12 bases lay outside the gene matches. The CDR3 nucleotides are TGCAGTGCTAGAGTAGAGGACAGGGAAAACGTCGAAGCTTTCTTT. This encodes CSARVEDRENVEAFF.

V is TRBV7-2 and J is TRBJ2-5; tentatively, D is TRBD1 or TRBD2 (5 bases each). CDR1 and CDR2 from the germline V gene are SGHTA and FQGNSA. Trimming pared 2 bases from V and 5 bases from J, leaving 6 bases between. The CDR3 is 12 amino acids. CDR3 region: CASSLWGETQYF. CDR3 nucleotide sequence: TGTGCCAGCAGCTTATGGGGGGAGACCCAGTACTTC.

On this clonotype itself: The conserved final phenylalanine or tryptophan is absent from the CDR3, which likely points to a read error. The DNA is left out, because the CDR3 cannot be placed on it with certainty; the CDR3 is given as TCRdb lists it. The chain uses TRBV7-2 and TRBJ2-3; TRBD2 is the table's D call and was not checked against the DNA. A total of 13 residues make up the CDR3, ends included. Germline V gene sequence: CDR1 SGHTA, CDR2 FQGNSA. The CDR3 sequence is CASSAGPLAGAPE.

This clonotype appeared a few times. V gene TRBV19 combines with J gene TRBJ1-2; TRBD1 is a possible D gene (5 bases). The CDR3 runs to 15 residues. The germline gives CDR1 LNHDA, CDR2 SQIVND (reference sequence). V was pared by 3 bases and J by 1 base, with 12 bases between. The CDR3 sequence: CASSMVQGYNYGYTF. For the CDR3, the DNA is TGTGCCAGTAGTATGGTGCAGGGATATAACTATGGCTACACCTTC.

The rearrangement uses TRBV7-9 and TRBJ2-6; D is possibly TRBD1 (5 bases). The V end was cut by 1 base, the J end by 14 bases, with 21 bases between. Germline CDR1 is SEHNR and CDR2 is FQNEAQ (reference sequence). CDR3 length: 16 residues. The CDR3 sequence: CASSLVQGNNSPLLTF. For the CDR3, the DNA is TGTGCCAGCAGCTTAGTGCAGGGAAATAATTCACCCCTCCTGACTTTC.

In this sample, this clonotype turned up a few times. The chain joins TRBV5-6 to TRBJ2-1; 8 bases agree with TRBD2. This CDR3 has 15 amino acids. Germline CDR1 is SGHDT and CDR2 is YYEEEE. With 4 bases clipped from V and 1 base from J, the junction kept 4 bases outside the gene matches. CDR3: CASSMAGGSYNEQFF. In DNA, the CDR3 is TGTGCCAGCAGCATGGCGGGGGGATCCTACAATGAGCAGTTCTTC.

Remarks on this clonotype: This likely comes from a read error, as the CDR3 has no conserved phenylalanine or tryptophan at its end. The J gene is TRBJ2-5, the V gene TRBV7-3, with D perhaps assigned TRBD1 or TRBD2 (5 bases each). Germline V gives CDR1 SGHTA, CDR2 FQGTGA. The CDR3 loop spans 15 amino acids. V lost 4 bases to trimming and J lost 4 bases, with 16 bases between them. In nucleotides, the CDR3 is TGTGCCAGCAGCTCACCGGGGACCTGCGGAGAGACCCAGTACCTC. As protein: CASSSPGTCGETQYL.

This clonotype was seen once. A much larger clone is a single base away; this may be a read error. The genes are TRBV9 and TRBJ2-3; possible D gene TRBD2, 5 bases. This CDR3 has 14 amino acids. Germline CDR1 is SGDLS and CDR2 is YYNGEE. CDR3 nucleotides: TGTGCCAGCAGCTTAGTACCCGGGGAGCAGTTTTTTGATTTT. Translation: CASSLVPGEQFFDF.

This clonotype showed up just a few times. One end of the junction does not line up with germline, which may come from a read error. The chain uses TRBV7-2 and TRBJ2-5; D is undetermined. The CDR3 totals 14 residues. CDR1 is SGHTA and CDR2 is FQGNSA in the germline V gene. The CDR3 sequence is CASSLGRGPETQYF. CDR3 DNA sequence: TGTGCCAGCAGCTTAGGCAGAGGTCCCGAGACGCAGTACTTC.

This sequence joins TRBV2 and TRBJ2-7; D gene uncertain. The V gene lost 5 bases and the J gene lost 5 bases, with 19 bases spanning the gap. From germline, CDR1 is SNHLY and CDR2 FYNNEI. The CDR3 sequence is 15 residues long. The CDR3 DNA sequence: TGTGCCAGCAGTAAGACGGCGCCCAGCATTCACGAGCAGTACTTC. Protein product: CASSKTAPSIHEQYF.

Concerning this clonotype: Compared with germline, one end of the junction differs, possibly owing to a read error. V is TRBV7-4 and J is TRBJ2-3; D not resolved. Germline V gene data show CDR1 as SGHVT and CDR2 as SQSDAQ. This CDR3 comprises 14 residues. The CDR3 sequence is CASSVGSDTQSQCF. The CDR3 DNA reads as TGTGCCAGCAGCGTAGGCTCAGATACGCAGTCGCAGTGTTTT.

This clonotype came up many times. The J gene is TRBJ1-2, the V gene TRBV10-2; D uncertain. This CDR3 has 15 amino acids. Trimming removed 0 bases at V and 2 bases at J, with 10 bases between. Per germline, CDR1 WSHSY and CDR2 SAAADI. CDR3 bases: TGCGCCAGCAGTGAGTCGAGAGGATACAACTATGGCTACACCTTC. Translating it yields CASSESRGYNYGYTF.

This clonotype was detected only once. J is TRBJ2-1 and V is TRBV5-4; 9 bases are shared with TRBD2. There are 16 residues in the CDR3. V shed 2 bases and J 8 bases; nucleotides not matched to a gene: 11. Per germline, CDR1 SGHNT and CDR2 YYREEE (reference sequence). CDR3 amino acids: CASSFGRSGGSDEQFF. The CDR3 DNA sequence: TGTGCCAGCAGCTTTGGGAGGAGCGGGGGGAGCGATGAGCAGTTCTTC.

The chain combines TRBV19 with TRBJ1-6; D unclear. The CDR3 contains 12 residues. Germline CDR1 and CDR2: LNHDA and SQIVND (reference sequence). CDR3 nucleotides: TGTGCGTCGGGCAGGTTTAATTCACCCCTCCACTTT. Amino acid sequence: CASGRFNSPLHF.

The chain recombines TRBV5-5 with TRBJ1-5; no clear D. The germline V and J ends were trimmed by 2 bases and 1 base, with 7 bases remaining between them. Per germline, CDR1 SGHKS and CDR2 YYEKEE (reference sequence). The length of the CDR3 is 14 residues. CDR3 sequence: CASSLAPSNQPQHF. In DNA form, the CDR3 reads TGTGCCAGCAGCTTAGCCCCCAGCAATCAGCCCCAGCATTTT.

This clonotype was counted a few times. The DNA for the CDR3 is TGTGCCAGCAGCCTCGTGCGGTCAGATACGCAGTATTTT. As protein: CASSLVRSDTQYF. The genes are TRBV7-2 and TRBJ2-3, with no clear D. Looked up from germline, CDR1 is SGHTA and CDR2 is FQGNSA. This CDR3 comprises 13 residues. V lost 5 bases and J lost 4, with 10 bases in between.

For this clonotype: This is likely a read error, given that the CDR3 carries no conserved phenylalanine or tryptophan at its end. Because the CDR3's place on the DNA is in doubt, the DNA is left out and the CDR3 is given as listed by TCRdb. The chain couples TRBV2 to TRBJ2-1; TRBD2 reflects the table's D call only, with no check against the DNA. Looked up from germline, CDR1 is SNHLY and CDR2 is FYNNEI. The CDR3 is 16 residues long, counting both termini. The CDR3 spells CASSELGPIFYEQYFV.

As for this clonotype: It is likely a read error, because the conserved phenylalanine at the end of the CDR3 is missing. The DNA is left out, because the CDR3 cannot be placed on it with certainty; the CDR3 is given as TCRdb lists it. The rearrangement uses TRBV2 and TRBJ2-1; TRBD2 is taken as the D call from the table, unchecked against the DNA. Germline lookup yields CDR1 SNHLY and CDR2 FYNNEI. The CDR3 numbers 16 amino acids, ends counted. The CDR3 sequence is CASTEEGGRDYGYNFG.

A single count supports this clonotype. The rearrangement links TRBV19 to TRBJ2-1; 10 bases are shared with TRBD1. CDR1 and CDR2 (germline): LNHDA, SQIVND (reference sequence). V lost 10 bases, J lost 2 bases, and 2 bases stayed unmatched. CDR3 length: 13 amino acids. The CDR3 DNA sequence: TGTGCCATCGGACAGGGGGCCTACAATGAGCAGTTCTTC. Its protein is CAIGQGAYNEQFF.

The chain couples TRBV7-6 to TRBJ1-2; a possible D gene is TRBD1 (6 bases). V dropped 2 bases and J dropped 12 bases, with 22 bases sitting between them. CDR3 length: 15 amino acids. Germline V gives CDR1 SGHVS, CDR2 FNYEAQ. The CDR3 loop reads CASSLTHGTKETHTF. CDR3 bases: TGTGCCAGCAGCTTAACACACGGGACAAAAGAGACCCACACCTTC.

This clonotype was recorded only once. The chain uses TRBV9 and TRBJ2-3; weak D call: TRBD2 (5 bases). With 9 bases removed from V and 4 bases from J, the gap between germline ends came to 12 bases. Germline values: CDR1 SGDLS, CDR2 YYNGEE. The CDR3 is made up of 12 amino acids. In nucleotides, the CDR3 is TGTGCCATCGGCGGAGGTTCAGATACGCAGTATTTT. Its translation: CAIGGGSDTQYF.

The J gene is TRBJ2-2, the V gene TRBV12-3 or TRBV12-4, with D unclear. This CDR3 comprises 13 residues. Between the trimmed V and J ends, which lost 7 bases and 5 bases, there was a span of 11 bases. CDR3 sequence: CASTLLATGELFF. The CDR3 region has the DNA TGTGCCAGCACCCTACTGGCGACCGGGGAGCTGTTTTTT.

The V gene is TRBV5-8, the J gene TRBJ2-7; TRBD1 aligns across 7 bases. The germline gives CDR1 SGHTS, CDR2 YDEGEE. This CDR3 contains 18 residues. CDR3 in DNA: TGCGCCAGCAGCCAAGGCCCTGCCGGGACAGCCCTTTCCTACGAGCAGTACGTC. Protein product: CASSQGPAGTALSYEQYV.

Points on this clonotype: Lacking the conserved final phenylalanine or tryptophan, this CDR3 likely reflects a read error. The chain has TRBV9 and TRBJ1-2, with D possibly being TRBD1 (5 bases). In germline, CDR1 is SGDLS, CDR2 YYNGEE. Trimming pared 5 bases from V and 7 bases from J, leaving 15 bases between. This CDR3 is 13 amino acids long. Written as DNA, the CDR3 is TGTGCCAGCAGAGGGGATGGGGAAGGTGGCTACACCGTC. As protein: CASRGDGEGGYTV.

V is TRBV20-1 and J is TRBJ1-1, with a tentative D call TRBD1 (5 bases). The CDR3 consists of 15 residues. Trimming took off 6 bases at V and 6 bases at J, with 23 bases between the two ends. Germline lookup yields CDR1 DFQATT and CDR2 SNEGSKA (reference sequence). The CDR3 DNA reads as TGCAGTGCCAGCAGCTTAGGCTGGGGAGGGGCTGAAGCTTTCTTT. This encodes CSASSLGWGGAEAFF.

V is TRBV9 and J is TRBJ2-5, with D perhaps TRBD2 (5 bases). The CDR3 has 14 residues. Germline CDR1 reads SGDLS; CDR2 reads YYNGEE. The V and J ends lost 9 bases and 10 bases respectively, with 25 bases between them. CDR3 residues: CATGGASEKQNQYF. The CDR3 nucleotides are TGTGCCACCGGAGGAGCCAGCGAGAAACAGAACCAGTACTTC. The complete variable domain, with remaining parts taken from reference TRBV9 and TRBJ2-5, reads DSGVTQTPKHLITATGQRVTLRCSPRSGDLSVYWYQQSLDQGLQFLIQYYNGEERAKGNILERFSAQQFPDLHSELNLSSLELGDSALYFCATGGASEKQNQYFGPGTRLLVL.